The clone carrying this T cell receptor beta chain was recorded at least ten times. Its target is not known. This specimen belongs to a study of neurological immune-mediated disorders. Study observations and caveats: Among 34 multiple sclerosis patients, phylogenetic grouping put the repertoires of 18 into a single related-CDR3 cluster, a possible signature. No CDR3 amino acid sequences were shared by expanded clones across subjects, suggesting private repertoires in all groups.

The germline gives CDR1 SGDLS, CDR2 YYNGEE. V lost 0 bases, J lost 3 bases, and 12 bases lay in between. The CDR3 loop spans 15 amino acids. From the 5' RACE reads, TCRdb called clonotypes with MiXCR, one entry per CDR3 protein. The table shows 65,000 to 75,000 distinct CDR3 sequences, with approximately 5% occurring only once. V gene TRBV9 combines with J gene TRBJ1-1, with D unclear. The TCR comes from a woman aged 70-85 years with multiple sclerosis. Sequenced input: PBMCs. The CDR3 DNA follows: TGTGCCAGCAGCGTAGTGGGAGCTTTGCACACTGAAGCTTTCTTT. Encoded protein: CASSVVGALHTEAFF.